This TCR beta chain stems from a study of blood T cell repertoires in COVID-19. Background on the study: Samples came from the United States, Italy and Spain, spanning acute and convalescent COVID-19. PBMCs, B-cell-depleted T cells, or T cells provided the cDNA or gDNA that made up the material.

Original analysis: Nucleated cell counts were estimated from reference gene primer amplification. This table comes from immunoSEQ multiplex PCR, and its TCRdb copy is limited to in-frame clones, with some not included. V and J calls plus clone size are reproduced from that table; the DNA served to infer D and trimming. The sample holds roughly 160,000 clones; around 82% are singletons and the top ten take less than 20%. Trimming removed 1 base from V and 1 base from J, with 6 bases in between. CDR1 is SGHNT, CDR2 YYREEE, per germline (reference sequence). This CDR3 is 14 amino acids long. In its sample, this clone was seen a few times.

The sequencing input was peripheral blood. V and J are TRBV5-4 and TRBJ1-5, with a tentative D call TRBD1 (5 bases). The clonotype comes from a woman aged 70-85 years who had recovered from COVID-19. CDR3 sequence reads: CASSLRGSNQPQHF. For the CDR3, the DNA is TGTGCCAGCAGCTTGAGGGGCAGCAATCAGCCCCAGCATTTT.